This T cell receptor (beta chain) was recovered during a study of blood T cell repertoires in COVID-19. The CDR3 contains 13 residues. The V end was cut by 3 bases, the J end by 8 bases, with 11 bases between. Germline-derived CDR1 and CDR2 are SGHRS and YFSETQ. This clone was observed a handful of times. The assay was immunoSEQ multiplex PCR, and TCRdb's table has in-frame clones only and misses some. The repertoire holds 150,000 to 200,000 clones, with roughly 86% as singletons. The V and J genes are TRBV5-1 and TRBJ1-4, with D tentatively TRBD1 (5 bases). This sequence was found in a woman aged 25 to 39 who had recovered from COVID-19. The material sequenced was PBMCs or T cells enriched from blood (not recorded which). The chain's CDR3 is CASSSRRGEKLFF. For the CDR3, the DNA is TGCGCCAGCAGCTCCCGCCGGGGGGAAAAACTGTTTTTT.